This entry describes one TCR beta chain. No antigen is known for it. No clone much larger than this one lies a single base away; base qualities are absent. The record originates from a study of T cell changes during pregnancy in multiple sclerosis (dated by TCRdb to between 2018 and 2021). Describing the broader study: In women with multiple sclerosis, the researchers looked at how the T cell repertoire shifted as pregnancy progressed.

The germline V gene sets CDR1 to MDHEN and CDR2 to SYDVKM. The cysteine opens and the phenylalanine closes a CDR3 of 16 amino acids. Kept here is only the CDR3 DNA, which spans 48 bases and is read in frame from base 1. Trimming accounts for 2 bases at V and 0 bases at J, while the number of junction bases matched to no gene is 5. Receptors were amplified or captured by the immunoSEQ multiplex PCR assay. The table comes from immuneACCESS by way of TCRdb, which keeps in-frame sequences with V and J called. Part of the clones is missing from these tables; in studies checked, under half for an unresolved V gene and the rest for unknown reasons. This sample lists 110,000 or so clones; about 94% were detected once. Approximately 6.2% of the sample is held by the ten biggest clonotypes.

The origin of this receptor is a female donor with multiple sclerosis, enrolled in a pregnancy study. The sequenced sample was peripheral blood, obtained before pregnancy. The V and J segments used are TRBV28 and TRBJ2-3; the junction holds 7 bases that match TRBD2. In nucleotides, the sequence is TGTGCCAGCAGTTTAGGGCTAGCGGCTAGCACAGATACGCAGTATTTT. Its protein reads: CASSLGLAASTDTQYF.